This TCR beta chain was profiled in a study of neurological immune-mediated disorders. General study points: HTLV-1-associated myelopathy had the most TCR clonal expansion, and multiple sclerosis had the least, less than healthy controls.

As to this clonotype: The antigen remains unidentified.

Described time point: technical triplicate 3. The cDNA was synthesized by means of template-switch 5'RACE, which was carried out with 10-nucleotide random UMIs. MiXCR, run by TCRdb on the 5' RACE reads, gives a single entry per CDR3 protein. Of over 25,000 distinct CDR3 sequences listed, about 17% are singletons. Sequences were obtained from CD4+ T cells from blood. The source of this sequence is a female donor with HTLV-1-associated myelopathy (HAM/TSP).

CDR3 coding DNA: TGCGCCAGCAGCTACGAACTAGCGGGGTCTGAGCAGTTCTTC. Translation: CASSYELAGSEQFF. The rearrangement uses TRBV5-1 and TRBJ2-1, with TRBD2 matching 10 bases. Germline CDR1 SGHRS, CDR2 YFSETQ. CDR3 length equals 14 residues. With V trimmed by 3 bases and J by 9 bases, 6 bases remained unmatched.